Shown below are 3 T cell receptor beta chains from a single sample sequenced in a study of response to subunit inactivated influenza vaccine. One entry per CDR3 protein, called by TCRdb with MiXCR from the RT-PCR reads. The sample contains over 650,000 distinct CDR3 sequences, 15% to 20% of which appear only once. The sequencing used PBMCs from blood, collected roughly 5 days after vaccination. Receptors originate from a man over 45 who received an inactivated influenza vaccine.

This rearrangement joins TRBV14 to TRBJ2-7, with a possible D match to TRBD2 (6 bases). Germline-derived CDR1 and CDR2 are SGHDN and FVKESK. This CDR3 has 15 residues. V gave up 6 bases and J gave up 0 bases, with 15 bases separating them. As DNA, the CDR3 is TGTGCCAGCAGGGACTGGGACTCCCCCTCCTACGAGCAGTACTTC. Protein: CASRDWDSPSYEQYF. The complete variable domain, with remaining parts taken from reference TRBV14 and TRBJ2-7, reads EAGVTQFPSHSVIEKGQTVTLRCDPISGHDNLYWYRRVMGKEIKFLLHFVKESKQDESGMPNNRFLAERTGGTYSTLKVQPAELEDSGVYFCASRDWDSPSYEQYFGPGTRLTVT.

This clonotype showed up just a few times. The rearrangement joins TRBV20-1 to TRBJ1-1, with TRBD1 as a possible D gene (5 bases). This CDR3 region has 20 residues. CDR1 and CDR2 (germline): DFQATT, SNEGSKA (reference sequence). V gave up 1 base and J gave up 1 base, with 28 bases separating them. CDR3 bases: TGCAGTGCTAGAGCCCCCCAACGCGGGGCGCCTTCTCCAACGAACACTGAAGCTTTCTTT. Translating gives CSARAPQRGAPSPTNTEAFF.

This clonotype was observed a handful of times. V is TRBV20-1 and J is TRBJ1-4; D unclear. V was pared by 3 bases and J by 7 bases, with 12 bases between. The germline gives CDR1 DFQATT, CDR2 SNEGSKA (reference sequence). The CDR3 contains 13 residues. CDR3 sequence: CSASAGTGEKLFF. In DNA, the CDR3 is TGCAGTGCTAGTGCGGGAACTGGTGAAAAACTGTTTTTT.